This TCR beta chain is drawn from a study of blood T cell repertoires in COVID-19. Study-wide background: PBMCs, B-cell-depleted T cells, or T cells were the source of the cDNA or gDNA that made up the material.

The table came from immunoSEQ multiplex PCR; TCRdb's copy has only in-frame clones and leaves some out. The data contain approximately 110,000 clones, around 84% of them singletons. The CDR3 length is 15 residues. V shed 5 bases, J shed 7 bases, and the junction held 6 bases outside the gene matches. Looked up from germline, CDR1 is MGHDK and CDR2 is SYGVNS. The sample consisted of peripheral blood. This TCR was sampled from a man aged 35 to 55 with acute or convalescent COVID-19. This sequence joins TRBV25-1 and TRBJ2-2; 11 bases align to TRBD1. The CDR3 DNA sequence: TGTGCCAGCAGTTCAACCGGGACAGGGGGCGGGGAGCTGTTTTTT. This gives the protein CASSSTGTGGGELFF. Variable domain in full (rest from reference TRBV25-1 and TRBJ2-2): EADIYQTPRYLVIGTGKKITLECSQTMGHDKMYWYQQDPGMELHLIHYSYGVNSTEKGDLSSESTVSRIRTEHFPLTLESARPSHTSQYLCASSSTGTGGGELFFGEGSRLTVL.